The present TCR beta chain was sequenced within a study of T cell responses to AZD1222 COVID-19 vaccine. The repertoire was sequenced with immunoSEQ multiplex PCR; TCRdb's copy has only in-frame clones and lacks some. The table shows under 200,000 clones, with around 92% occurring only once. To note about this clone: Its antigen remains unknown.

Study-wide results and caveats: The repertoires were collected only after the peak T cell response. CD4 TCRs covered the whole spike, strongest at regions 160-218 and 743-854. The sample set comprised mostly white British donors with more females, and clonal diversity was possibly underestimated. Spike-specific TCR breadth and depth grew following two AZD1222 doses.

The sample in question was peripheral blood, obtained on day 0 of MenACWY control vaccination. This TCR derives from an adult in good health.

The chain's CDR3 is CASSQDGGQALLRRGHYNEQFF. Here the CDR3 DNA reads TGTGCCAGCAGCCAAGATGGAGGACAGGCCCTGCTTCGTAGAGGCCACTACAATGAGCAGTTCTTC. The rearrangement uses TRBV3-1 (or the pseudogene TRBV3-2) and TRBJ2-1, with 7 positions matching TRBD1. In germline, CDR1 is LGHDT, CDR2 YNNKEL (reference sequence). Trimming took 0 bases from V and 3 from J; bases not matched to a gene: 23. CDR3 size: 22 residues.